This TCR beta chain derives from a study of cytomegalovirus exposure and HLA in healthy donors. Study conclusions and caveats: Later analysis demonstrated an association between a missense DCLRE1C variant and TCR beta V- and J-gene trimming. There were 150 to 200 TCR beta chains listed as cytomegalovirus-associated. Later, TCR association rates were found to vary by HLA locus, highest for DRB1 and lowest for HLA-C. Versus the approximately 720-donor mean, an Asian-associated ancestry cluster reportedly showed fewer N-insertions in a later analysis.

This PCR relied on a set of 60 Vbeta primers and 13 Jbeta primers. Using immunoSEQ multiplex PCR, the repertoire was profiled, and TCRdb retains in-frame clones only, with some absent. The table records approximately 100,000 clones, 60% to 80% of them present only once. This clone occurred once. As yet, its antigen is unknown. The CDR3 has 14 residues. Germline V gene lookup returns CDR1 LNHDA and CDR2 SQIVND (reference sequence). Trimming removed 7 bases at V and 6 bases at J, with 16 bases between. The TCR originated in a man between 45 and 60 years old in good health and CMV-seropositive. What was sequenced was PBMCs. V gene TRBV19 combines with J gene TRBJ1-5; D uncertain. This CDR3 reads CASTYPGLRQPQHF. CDR3 coding DNA: TGTGCCAGTACTTATCCGGGATTACGTCAGCCCCAGCATTTT.